The entry below gives a single T cell receptor (beta chain) sequence along with its context. These data belong to a study of cytomegalovirus exposure and HLA in healthy donors. There are 15 residues in the CDR3. CDR1 and CDR2 from the germline V gene are MGHDK and SYGVNS. V shed 4 bases, J shed 4 bases, and the junction held 5 bases outside the gene matches. TCRdb's table, derived via immunoSEQ multiplex PCR, lists solely in-frame clones and lacks some. The repertoire consists of 110,000 or so clones, with about 85% occurring once and the leading ten covering over 2.5%. J is TRBJ2-7 and V is TRBV25-1, with TRBD2 matching over 12 bases. This clonotype was obtained from a woman aged 18-29 years in good health and CMV-seronegative. The sequenced material came from PBMCs. The CDR3 nucleotides are TGTGCCAGCAGTGCGTTACTAGCGGGGGGTTACGAGCAGTACTTC. Residues: CASSALLAGGYEQYF.